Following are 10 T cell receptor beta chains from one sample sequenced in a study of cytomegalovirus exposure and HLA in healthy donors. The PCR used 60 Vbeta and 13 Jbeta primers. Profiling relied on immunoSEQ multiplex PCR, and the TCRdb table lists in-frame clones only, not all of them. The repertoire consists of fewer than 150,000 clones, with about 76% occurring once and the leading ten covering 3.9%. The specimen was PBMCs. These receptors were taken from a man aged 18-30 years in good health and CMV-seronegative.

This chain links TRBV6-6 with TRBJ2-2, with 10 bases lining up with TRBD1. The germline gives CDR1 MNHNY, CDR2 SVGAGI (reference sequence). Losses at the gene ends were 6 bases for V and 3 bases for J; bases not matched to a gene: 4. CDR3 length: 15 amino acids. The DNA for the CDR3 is TGTGCCAGCAGCAGACAGGGGGCGCACACCGGGGAGCTGTTTTTT. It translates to CASSRQGAHTGELFF.

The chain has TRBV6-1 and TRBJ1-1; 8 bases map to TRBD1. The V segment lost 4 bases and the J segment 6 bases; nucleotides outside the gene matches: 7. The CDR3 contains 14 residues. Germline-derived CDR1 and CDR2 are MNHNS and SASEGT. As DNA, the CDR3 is TGTGCCAGCAGTGTGCAGGGGGCAGGGGCTGAAGCTTTCTTT. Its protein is CASSVQGAGAEAFF.

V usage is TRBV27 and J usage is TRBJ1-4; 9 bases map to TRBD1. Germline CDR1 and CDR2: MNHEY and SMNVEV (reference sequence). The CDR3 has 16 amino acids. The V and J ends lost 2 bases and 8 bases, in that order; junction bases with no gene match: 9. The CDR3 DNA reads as TGTGCCAGCAGTTTAGCCACCGGGACAGGGAGGGAAAAACTGTTTTTT. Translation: CASSLATGTGREKLFF. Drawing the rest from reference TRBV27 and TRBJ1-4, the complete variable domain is EAQVTQNPRYLITVTGKKLTVTCSQNMNHEYMSWYRQDPGLGLRQIYYSMNVEVTDKGDVPEGYKVSRKEKRNFPLILESPSPNQTSLYFCASSLATGTGREKLFFGSGTQLSVL.

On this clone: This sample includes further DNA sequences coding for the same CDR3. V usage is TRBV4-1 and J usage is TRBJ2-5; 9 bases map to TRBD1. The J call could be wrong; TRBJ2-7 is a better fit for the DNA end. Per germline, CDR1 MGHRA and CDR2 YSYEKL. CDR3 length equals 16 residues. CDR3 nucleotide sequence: TGCGCCAGCAGCCAGGGTCCGGGACAGGGAACCTACGAGCAGTACTTC. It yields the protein CASSQGPGQGTYEQYF.

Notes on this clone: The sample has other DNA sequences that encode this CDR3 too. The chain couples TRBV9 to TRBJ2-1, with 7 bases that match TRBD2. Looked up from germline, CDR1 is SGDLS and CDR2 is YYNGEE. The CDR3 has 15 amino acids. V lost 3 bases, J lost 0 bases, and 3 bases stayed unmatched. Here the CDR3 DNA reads TGTGCCAGCAGCGGAAGCGGGGCCTCCTACAATGAGCAGTTCTTC. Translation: CASSGSGASYNEQFF.

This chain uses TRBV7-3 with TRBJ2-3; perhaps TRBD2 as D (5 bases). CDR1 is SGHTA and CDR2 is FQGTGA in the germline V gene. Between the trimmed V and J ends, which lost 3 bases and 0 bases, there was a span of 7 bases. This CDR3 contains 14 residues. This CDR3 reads CASSFEGSTDTQYF. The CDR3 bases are TGTGCCAGCAGCTTTGAGGGAAGCACAGATACGCAGTATTTT.

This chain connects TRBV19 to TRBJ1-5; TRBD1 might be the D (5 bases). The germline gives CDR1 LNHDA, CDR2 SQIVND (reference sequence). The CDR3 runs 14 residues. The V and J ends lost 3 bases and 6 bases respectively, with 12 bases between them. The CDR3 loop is CASSMGRVTQPQHF. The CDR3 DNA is TGTGCCAGTAGTATGGGCAGGGTGACTCAGCCCCAGCATTTT.

The CDR3 spells CASSHDDRGNQPQHF. Written as DNA, the CDR3 is TGTGCCAGCAGCCATGACGACAGGGGCAATCAGCCCCAGCATTTT. The chain uses TRBV4-2 and TRBJ1-5; 7 bases map to TRBD1. CDR1 and CDR2 (germline): LGHNA, YNFKEQ. CDR3 length: 15 amino acids. V shed 3 bases and J 2 bases; nucleotides not matched to a gene: 4.

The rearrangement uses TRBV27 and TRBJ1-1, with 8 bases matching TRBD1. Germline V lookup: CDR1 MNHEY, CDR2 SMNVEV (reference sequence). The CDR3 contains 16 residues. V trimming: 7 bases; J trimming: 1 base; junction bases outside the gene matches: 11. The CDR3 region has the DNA TGTGCCAGCACGTACCGATCCGGGACAGGGAACACTGAAGCTTTCTTT. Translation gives CASTYRSGTGNTEAFF.

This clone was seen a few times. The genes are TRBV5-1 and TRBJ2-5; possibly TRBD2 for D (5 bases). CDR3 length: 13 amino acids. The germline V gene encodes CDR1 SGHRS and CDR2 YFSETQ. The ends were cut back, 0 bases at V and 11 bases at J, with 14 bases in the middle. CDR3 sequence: CASSLAGITEQYF. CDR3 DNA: TGCGCCAGCAGCTTGGCCGGGATTACGGAGCAGTACTTC.